This entry concerns a single T cell receptor beta chain. The entry originates in a study of blood T cell repertoires in COVID-19. The repertoire was sequenced with immunoSEQ multiplex PCR; TCRdb's copy has only in-frame clones and lacks some. The sample includes about 32,000 clones, approximately 93% of them seen just once. Trimming stripped 2 bases from V and 0 bases from J, with 8 bases between. Germline V gene lookup returns CDR1 SGHRS and CDR2 YFSETQ. The CDR3 spans 14 residues. The chain combines TRBV5-1 with TRBJ1-1; unclear D gene. The sequence was obtained from a male donor with active COVID-19. Sequencing was carried out using peripheral blood. Here the CDR3 DNA reads TGCGCCAGCAGCTTTTATGGGCTGAACACTGAAGCTTTCTTT. This sequence encodes CASSFYGLNTEAFF.